These 8 T cell receptor beta chains share one sample of origin, sequenced in a study of long-term antiretroviral therapy in people with HIV. Sequencing used immunoSEQ v3.0 at survey level. Sequencing was performed with immunoSEQ multiplex PCR; in TCRdb, only in-frame clones are kept and a portion is missing. The sample shows about 20,000 clones, roughly 87% of them seen only once. Specimen: unsorted PBMCs, collected 2.1 years after starting antiretroviral therapy. These receptors were obtained from a man younger than 35 with HIV.

The chain links TRBV19 to TRBJ1-2; 12 nucleotides agree with TRBD1. The CDR3 length is 13 residues. The V gene's germline CDR1 is LNHDA and CDR2 SQIVND (reference sequence). V lost 5 bases and J lost 6; bases outside the gene matches: 1. CDR3: CASSWDRGHGYTF. The CDR3 DNA reads as TGTGCCAGTAGTTGGGACAGGGGGCATGGCTACACCTTC. The full variable domain, rest sourced from reference TRBV19 and TRBJ1-2, is DGGITQSPKYLFRKEGQNVTLSCEQNLNHDAMYWYRQDPGQGLRLIYYSQIVNDFQKGDIAEGYSVSREKKESFPLTVTSAQKNPTAFYLCASSWDRGHGYTFGSGTRLTVV.

The chain couples TRBV4-2 to TRBJ2-5; TRBD2 agrees at 11 bases. This CDR3 has 16 residues. The trim removed 2 bases at V and 5 bases at J, leaving 7 bases unmatched. The germline V gene has CDR1 LGHNA and CDR2 YNFKEQ. Written as DNA, the CDR3 is TGTGCCAGCAGCCAAAACTCGGCTAGCGGGGGGGAGACCCAGTACTTC. Translating it yields CASSQNSASGGETQYF.

The chain employs TRBV2 and TRBJ2-7, with D possibly being TRBD1 (6 bases). CDR1 is SNHLY, CDR2 FYNNEI, per germline. The germline V and J ends were trimmed by 10 bases and 0 bases, with 13 bases remaining between them. The CDR3 contains 13 residues. The CDR3 DNA is TGTGCCACCCTACAGGGAAACTCCTACGAGCAGTACTTC. This gives the protein CATLQGNSYEQYF. The entire variable domain, with the rest obtained from reference TRBV2 and TRBJ2-7, is as follows: EPEVTQTPSHQVTQMGQEVILRCVPISNHLYFYWYRQILGQKVEFLVSFYNNEISEKSEIFDDQFSVERPDGSNFTLKIRSTKLEDSAMYFCATLQGNSYEQYFGPGTRLTVT.

The rearrangement uses TRBV7-9 and TRBJ2-7; D gene unclear. Germline loops: CDR1 SEHNR, CDR2 FQNEAQ (reference sequence). This CDR3 spans 12 amino acids. V lost 5 bases to trimming and J lost 0 bases, with 5 bases between them. CDR3 amino acids: CASSPISYEQYF. The CDR3, as DNA: TGTGCCAGCAGCCCAATCTCCTACGAGCAGTACTTC. Combining the CDR3 with reference TRBV7-9 and TRBJ2-7 gives the whole variable domain DTGVSQNPRHKITKRGQNVTFRCDPISEHNRLYWYRQTLGQGPEFLTYFQNEAQLEKSRLLSDRFSAERPKGSFSTLEIQRTEQGDSAMYLCASSPISYEQYFGPGTRLTVT.

This rearrangement joins TRBV13 to TRBJ1-1; the D gene is possibly TRBD1 (6 bases). Trimming took off 5 bases at V and 1 base at J, with 14 bases between the two ends. The CDR3 runs to 15 residues. CDR1 is PRHDT, CDR2 FYEKMQ, per germline (reference sequence). The CDR3 region is CASSGALQGNTEAFF. The CDR3 DNA reads TGTGCCAGCAGCGGAGCTCTACAGGGGAACACTGAAGCTTTCTTT.

The V call is TRBV19, the J call TRBJ1-5; D might be TRBD1 (6 bases). CDR3 length equals 14 residues. The V gene lost 5 bases and the J gene lost 5 bases, with 13 bases spanning the gap. The V gene's germline CDR1 is LNHDA and CDR2 SQIVND (reference sequence). CDR3 loop: CASSFTGFYQPQHF. CDR3 nucleotide sequence: TGTGCCAGTAGTTTTACAGGGTTCTATCAGCCCCAGCATTTT.

The J gene is TRBJ2-7, the V gene TRBV7-6; either TRBD1 or TRBD2 may fit D (7 bases each). The CDR3 runs 14 residues. The V end was cut by 2 bases, the J end by 3 bases, with 11 bases between. CDR1 and CDR2 from the germline V gene are SGHVS and FNYEAQ. CDR3 sequence reads: CASSLFRGGYEQYF. The CDR3 nucleotides are TGTGCCAGCAGCTTATTCAGGGGGGGCTACGAGCAGTACTTC.

This chain links TRBV11-2 with TRBJ2-1, with 9 positions matching TRBD2. Trimming removed 3 bases from V and 6 bases from J; junction bases left unmatched: 6. The CDR3 is 15 residues long. Germline CDR1 and CDR2: SGHAT and FQNNGV. The CDR3 coding sequence is TGTGCCAGCAGCTTGGGACTAGCTGGGGCCAATGAGCAGTTCTTC. Protein sequence: CASSLGLAGANEQFF.